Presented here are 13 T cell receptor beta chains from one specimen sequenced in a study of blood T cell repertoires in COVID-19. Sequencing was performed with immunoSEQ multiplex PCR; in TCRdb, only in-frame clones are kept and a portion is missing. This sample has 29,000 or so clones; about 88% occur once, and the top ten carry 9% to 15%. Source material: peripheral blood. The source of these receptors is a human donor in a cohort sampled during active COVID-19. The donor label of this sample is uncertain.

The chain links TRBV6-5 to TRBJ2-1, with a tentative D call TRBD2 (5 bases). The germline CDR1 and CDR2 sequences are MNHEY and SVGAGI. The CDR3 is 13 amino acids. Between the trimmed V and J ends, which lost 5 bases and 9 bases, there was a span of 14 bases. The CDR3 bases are TGTGCCAGCAGTACTAAAGGGAGAGGTGAGCAGTTCTTC. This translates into CASSTKGRGEQFF.

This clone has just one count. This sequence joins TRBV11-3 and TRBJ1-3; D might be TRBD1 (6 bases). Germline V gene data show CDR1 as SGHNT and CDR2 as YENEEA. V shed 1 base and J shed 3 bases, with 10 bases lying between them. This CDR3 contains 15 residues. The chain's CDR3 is CASSLGGTSGNTIYF. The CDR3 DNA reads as TGTGCCAGCAGCTTAGGAGGGACAAGTGGAAACACCATATATTTT. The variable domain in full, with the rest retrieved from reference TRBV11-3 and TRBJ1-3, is EAGVVQSPRYKIIEKKQPVAFWCNPISGHNTLYWYLQNLGQGPELLIRYENEEAVDDSQLPKDRFSAERLKGVDSTLKIQPAELGDSAVYLCASSLGGTSGNTIYFGEGSWLTVV.

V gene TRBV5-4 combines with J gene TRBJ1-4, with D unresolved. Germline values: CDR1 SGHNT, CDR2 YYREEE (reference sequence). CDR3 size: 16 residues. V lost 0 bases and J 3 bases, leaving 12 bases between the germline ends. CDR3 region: CASSLGREESNEKLFF. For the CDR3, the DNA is TGTGCCAGCAGCTTGGGCCGCGAAGAGTCTAATGAAAAACTGTTTTTT.

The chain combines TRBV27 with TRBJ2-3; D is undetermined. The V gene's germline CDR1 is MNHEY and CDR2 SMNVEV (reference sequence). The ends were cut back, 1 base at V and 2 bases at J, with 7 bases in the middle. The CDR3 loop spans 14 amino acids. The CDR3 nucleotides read TGTGCCAGCAGTTTATGGCAGGACACAGATACGCAGTATTTT. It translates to CASSLWQDTDTQYF.

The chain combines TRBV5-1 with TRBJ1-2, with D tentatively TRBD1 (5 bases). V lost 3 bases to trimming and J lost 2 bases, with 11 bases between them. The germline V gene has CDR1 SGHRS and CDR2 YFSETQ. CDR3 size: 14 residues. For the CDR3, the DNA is TGCGCCAGCAGCTCCCCGGGGGGAAACTATGGCTACACCTTC. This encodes CASSSPGGNYGYTF.

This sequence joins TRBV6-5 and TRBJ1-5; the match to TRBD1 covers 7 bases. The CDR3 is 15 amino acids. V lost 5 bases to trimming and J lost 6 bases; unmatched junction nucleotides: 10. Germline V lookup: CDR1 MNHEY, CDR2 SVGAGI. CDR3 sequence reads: CASSISEGAGQPQHF. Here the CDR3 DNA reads TGTGCCAGCAGTATTTCTGAGGGGGCCGGTCAGCCCCAGCATTTT.

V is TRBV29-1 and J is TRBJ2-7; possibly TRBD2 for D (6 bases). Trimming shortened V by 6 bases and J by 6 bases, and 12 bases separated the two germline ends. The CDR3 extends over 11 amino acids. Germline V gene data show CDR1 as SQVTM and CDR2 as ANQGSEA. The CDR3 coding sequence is TGCAGCGTACAGCTCGGGGGCGAGCAGTACTTC. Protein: CSVQLGGEQYF.

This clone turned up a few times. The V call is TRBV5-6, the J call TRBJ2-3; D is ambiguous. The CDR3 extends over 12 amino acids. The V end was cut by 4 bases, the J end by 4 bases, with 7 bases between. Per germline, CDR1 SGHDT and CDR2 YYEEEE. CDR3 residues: CASSITSDTQYF. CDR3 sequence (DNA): TGTGCCAGCAGCATAACATCAGATACGCAGTATTTT.

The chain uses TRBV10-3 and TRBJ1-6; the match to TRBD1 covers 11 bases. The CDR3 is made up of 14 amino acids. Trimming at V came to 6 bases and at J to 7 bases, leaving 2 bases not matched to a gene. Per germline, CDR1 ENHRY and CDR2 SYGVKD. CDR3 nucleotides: TGTGCCATCAGCCGGGACAGGGGGAATTCACCCCTCCACTTT. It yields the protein CAISRDRGNSPLHF.

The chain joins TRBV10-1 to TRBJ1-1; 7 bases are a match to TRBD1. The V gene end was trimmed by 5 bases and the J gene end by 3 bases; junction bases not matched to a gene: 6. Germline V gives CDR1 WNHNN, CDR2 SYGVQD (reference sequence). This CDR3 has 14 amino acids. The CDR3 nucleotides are TGCGCCAGCAGTCGAGACAGGGCGGACACTGAAGCTTTCTTT. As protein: CASSRDRADTEAFF.

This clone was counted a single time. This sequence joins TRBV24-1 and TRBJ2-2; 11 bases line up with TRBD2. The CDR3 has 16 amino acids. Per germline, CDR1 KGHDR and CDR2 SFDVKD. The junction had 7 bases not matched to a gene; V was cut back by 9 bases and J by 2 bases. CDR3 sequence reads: CATAISGRANTGELFF. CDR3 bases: TGTGCCACCGCAATTAGCGGGAGGGCCAACACCGGGGAGCTGTTTTTT.

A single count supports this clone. CDR3 region: CASSQGTLNTEAFF. The CDR3 nucleotides read TGTGCCAGCAGTCAAGGGACACTGAACACTGAAGCTTTCTTT. The chain links TRBV13 to TRBJ1-1, with D perhaps TRBD1 (6 bases). The CDR3 extends over 14 amino acids. V lost 6 bases and J lost 0, with 11 bases in between. Germline CDR1 reads PRHDT; CDR2 reads FYEKMQ (reference sequence).

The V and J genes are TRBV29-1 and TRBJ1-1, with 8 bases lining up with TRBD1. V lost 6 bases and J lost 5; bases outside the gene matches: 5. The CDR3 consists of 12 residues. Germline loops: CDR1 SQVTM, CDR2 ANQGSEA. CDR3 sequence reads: CSVGQGGTEAFF. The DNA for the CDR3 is TGCAGCGTCGGACAGGGAGGAACTGAAGCTTTCTTT.